Described below is a single TCR beta chain sequence and its context. Repertoires were generated with immunoSEQ multiplex PCR, while TCRdb's copy carries only in-frame clones and drops some. The data hold approximately 220,000 clones, with around 89% observed a single time. The record originates from a study of blood T cell repertoires in COVID-19. The CDR3 is made up of 16 amino acids. V lost 4 bases to trimming and J lost 2 bases, with 15 bases between them. Looked up from germline, CDR1 is MNHEY and CDR2 is SVGAGI. This clonotype was obtained from a man aged 30-40 years who had recovered from COVID-19. The sample consisted of PBMCs or T cells enriched from blood (not recorded which). The J gene is TRBJ2-1, the V gene TRBV6-5; possible D gene TRBD2, 5 bases. CDR3 DNA sequence: TGTGCCAGCAGTTCCACCGGGATTGGCACCTACAATGAGCAGTTCTTC. Protein sequence: CASSSTGIGTYNEQFF.